Reported below is one TCR beta chain. Its antigen remains unknown. This entry comes from a study of OX40 agonist ivuxolimab in advanced cancers. Overall study context: Ivuxolimab, an agonist antibody against OX40 (CD134), was given to patients. Approximately 41% of patients had received prior checkpoint inhibitor therapy.

CDR3 length: 14 residues. CDR1 is SGDLS, CDR2 YYNGEE, per germline. V lost 0 bases and J 7 bases, leaving 8 bases between the germline ends. Clones were sequenced by immunoSEQ multiplex PCR, and TCRdb holds only the in-frame ones, with some missing. The top ten clones hold 6.2% of a sample with some 76,000 clones, 93% of them seen once. Study-level findings and limits: The mean number of expanded clones was higher in CD8+ T cells than in CD4+.

The rearrangement uses TRBV9 and TRBJ1-6, with D uncertain. The sample in question was CD4+ or CD8+ T cells sorted from blood, obtained in a trial of the OX40 agonist ivuxolimab. The clonotype comes from an adult with an advanced solid tumor such as melanoma, head and neck, liver or kidney cancer. CDR3 in amino acids: CASSVVSGNSPLHF. CDR3 nucleotides: TGTGCCAGCAGCGTAGTAAGCGGGAATTCACCCCTCCACTTT.